This T cell receptor beta chain was profiled in a study of cytomegalovirus exposure and HLA in healthy donors. Study outcomes and limitations: In a later analysis, specific HLA alleles were associated with 16,000 or so TCR beta sequences at a 0.05 false discovery rate. According to an earlier analysis, most TCR beta V segments yielded productive rearrangements about 87% or about 30% of the time.

This clone was seen a handful of times. The antigen remains undetermined. The PCR ran on 60 Vbeta and 13 Jbeta primers. The table came from immunoSEQ multiplex PCR; TCRdb's copy has only in-frame clones and leaves some out. The data show around 120,000 clones, around 78% seen once. The clonotype comes from a woman between 45 and 65 years old in good health and CMV-seronegative. Sequenced input: PBMCs.

CDR3 sequence: CASSLRLAGGEQYF. CDR3 in DNA: TGTGCCAGCAGCCTACGACTAGCGGGGGGCGAGCAGTACTTC. The V gene is TRBV5-4, the J gene TRBJ2-7, with 13 bases matching TRBD2. V shed 4 bases and J 6 bases; nucleotides not matched to a gene: 4. The V gene's germline CDR1 is SGHNT and CDR2 YYREEE (reference sequence). There are 14 residues in the CDR3.